This TCR beta chain was documented in a study of blood T cells in healthy people across ages (dated by TCRdb to 2015 to 2017). The study in broad terms: Template switching captured roughly one uniquely barcoded TCR beta cDNA molecule per two T cells in model experiments. The study measured age-related changes in TCR beta repertoire diversity using deep sequencing normalized with unique cDNA molecular identifiers. The donors were divided into four age groups: young (average about 15 years), middle-aged (around 37), aged (about 56) and long-lived (82). The study analyzed two additional independent replicas of 1 million unique cDNA reads from the same blood draw for two donors, one aged 18 to 30 and one aged 80 or older.

On the study overall, not on this receptor specifically: Donor CMV infection status was unknown, potentially confounding age-related changes in expanded clonotypes. The long-lived group showed more naive CD4+ T cells, fewer expanded clones and increased TCR diversity than the aged group, suggesting age selection. Conclusive comparison of naive and antigen-experienced compartments was prevented by the profiling of bulk unsorted PBMCs. A strong correlation was found between observed TCR beta diversity and the percentage of naive T cells measured by flow cytometry. As age increased, observed TCR beta diversity per million T cells dropped in a roughly linear way, and a significant reduction was already evident by age 40. Total diversity estimates from one million sequenced T cells were considered lower bounds and underestimates.

Trimming at the junction amounts to 5 bases on V and 5 bases on J, and the germline ends lie 14 bases apart. The cysteine opens and the phenylalanine closes a CDR3 of 14 amino acids. The read is trimmed to its CDR3 DNA, 42 bases read in frame from base 1. The CDR1 and CDR2 encoded by the germline V gene (reference sequence) are MNHEY and SMNVEV. Systemically healthy Caucasian individuals from Russia, 39 in total and aged about 6 to 95 years, were included as donors. About 9.1 milliliters of peripheral blood were collected from each donor into EDTA-treated Vacutainer tubes. Ficoll-Paque density-gradient centrifugation was used to isolate PBMCs, with at least 6.5 million per sample. Trizol reagent was used to extract total RNA from the PBMCs, yielding at least 5 micrograms per sample. For every donor, an aliquot of PBMCs went through flow cytometry to measure the percentages of naive CD45RAhigh/CD27high T cells.

Libraries came from 5' RACE. The run used an Illumina HiSeq 2500. A second PCR of roughly 6 to 12 cycles was run with a J-beta primer mix and a sample-barcoded 5' primer. Each TCR beta cDNA molecule received a unique molecular identifier from a template-switch 5' adaptor carrying 12 random nucleotides. Each sample yielded at least 3 million CDR3-containing paired-end reads. The Mint cDNA synthesis kit, primed by a TRBC-specific oligonucleotide, was used to synthesize first-strand cDNA from all RNA. Following uracil-DNA glycosylase treatment, all cDNA underwent a first 18-cycle PCR with the universal primers M1SS and BC2_uni_R. In the source study's methods: Each sample was normalized by randomly selecting 1 million high-quality reads, each carrying a distinct molecular identifier. Reads sharing molecular identifiers were discarded rather than binned into consensus sequences. MiTCR, set to a Q25 quality threshold and the strictest error-elimination algorithm, was used for CDR3 identification, clonotype clustering and error correction. A nonparametric unseen species model using Euler transformation provided a lower-bound estimate of total TCR beta diversity. TCRdb trimmed public reads at Q25 via fastp, called clones via MiXCR and kept in-frame beta chains. Rows are combined by CDR3 protein, so each entry shows the most common genes and DNA. V and J calls and clone size were set by TCRdb, not the authors. The sample table holds approximately 760,000 distinct CDR3 sequences, of which more than 20% were seen once. The ten largest make up roughly 9% of the sample.

On this clonotype itself: This receptor's antigen is unknown. It has no much larger one-base neighbor in the sample; base qualities were not kept.

The same specimen was also included in a second study, on T cells of mothers and their children. The second paper further reports: Nine systemically healthy Caucasian individuals, comprising three mothers and their six children, were included as donors. cDNA synthesis consumed the entire amount of extracted RNA, loaded at about 1.6 ug RNA in each 15 ul reaction. In the second PCR, the M1S primer added sample barcodes and 2-4 random nucleotides. Over 9.5 million TCR beta CDR3 reads were obtained for each mother, and some 3.1 million reads were obtained for each child. In both related and unrelated pairs, thymic selection shapes the output of TCR recombination in a similar way, with inherited differences having only a minor effect. Normalized repertoire overlap in related mother-child pairs was always slightly higher than in unrelated mother-child pairs, but the difference was never significant. With a sensitivity of approximately 100 clones per million clonotypes, no persistent microchimeric T cell clones were detected. To look for features that set related mother-child pairs apart from unrelated individuals, the researchers ran deep NGS to compare the TCR beta repertoires of mothers and children. The mean age was around 40 +/- 4 years for the mothers and approximately 11 +/- 4 years for the children. Libraries were sequenced on Illumina HiSeq 2000 with 100+100 nt paired-end reads after adapter ligation with NEBNext reagents. To prevent cross-contamination, the mother and child libraries were prepared one month apart and sequenced in separate runs. Each donor had between about 450,000 and 2,200,000 distinct TCR beta clonotypes identified. Naive TCR beta clonotypes were estimated from low-frequency clonotypes matched to each donor's FACS-determined naive share, without sorting.

The chain employs TRBV27 and TRBJ2-3; TRBD1 is perhaps the D gene, given 6 matching bases. The TCR comes from a boy between 10 and 17 years old in good health. The sample consisted of blood. The DNA reads as follows: TGTGCCAGCAGTCCCCGATCCAGGGGAGATACGCAGTATTTT. Translated, this gives CASSPRSRGDTQYF.